This TCR beta chain was sequenced for a study of neoadjuvant anti-PD-1 for oral cavity cancer. Whole-study results and caveats: Larger post-treatment preexisting tumor clones tracked with greater tumor shrinkage.

As for time point: after neoadjuvant nivolumab, at surgical resection. The patients had HPV-negative, locally advanced oral cavity squamous cell carcinoma. On this clone itself: Its matching antigen is unknown.

The method was immunoSEQ multiplex PCR; TCRdb's version includes in-frame clones alone and lacks a portion of them. The sample includes roughly 15,000 clones, roughly 40% of them seen just once. This CDR3 spans 15 amino acids. Germline V CDR1 and CDR2: MNHEY, SVGAGI. Trimming cost V 6 bases and J 0 bases, with 13 bases left between them. The V call is TRBV6-5, the J call TRBJ2-3; maybe TRBD1 (6 bases). Sequenced here: tumor tissue, sampled after nivolumab (anti-PD-1) treatment. The clonotype originates from a person aged 40 to 85 with oral cavity squamous cell carcinoma. The CDR3 spells CASSPRGGSTDTQYF. The CDR3 DNA follows: TGTGCCAGCAGCCCCAGGGGTGGGAGCACAGATACGCAGTATTTT.